Sequencing of this T cell receptor (beta chain) was carried out in a study of identical twins. TCRdb itself ran the 5' RACE reads through MiXCR, one entry per CDR3 protein. The sample shows roughly 720,000 distinct CDR3 sequences, 15% to 20% of them seen only once. The table lists this clonotype with a few counts. V was cut by 4 bases and J by 4 bases, with 14 bases left in between. Looked up from germline, CDR1 is SGHNT and CDR2 is YYREEE (reference sequence). The CDR3 is 14 amino acids. Separately, the same data were catalogued under a study of T cells expressing NK-cell markers.

The receptor was isolated from a woman aged 18-35 years in good health. This sequence joins TRBV5-4 and TRBJ1-1; D is undetermined. The source material was PBMCs. CDR3 in DNA: TGTGCCAGCAGCCCGGCAATCACGGGCACTGAAGCTTTCTTT. This translates into CASSPAITGTEAFF.